A single sample gave rise to the 31 T cell receptor beta chains below, sequenced in a study of blood T cell repertoires in COVID-19. Assay: immunoSEQ multiplex PCR; the TCRdb copy retains only in-frame clones and omits some. The top ten clones hold roughly 30% of a sample with approximately 85,000 clones, roughly 85% of them seen once. The specimen sequenced was peripheral blood. Every receptor here comes from a man aged 45-65 years with active or convalescent COVID-19.

This clone was picked up one time. J is TRBJ2-3 and V is TRBV7-2; 9 positions match TRBD2. There are 16 residues in the CDR3. Per germline, CDR1 SGHTA and CDR2 FQGNSA. V was clipped by 1 base and J by 7 bases; unmatched bases: 9. For the CDR3, the DNA is TGTGCCAGCAGCTTAGAGATGGCGGGGGGGCCTTATACGCAGTATTTT. Protein sequence: CASSLEMAGGPYTQYF.

The chain joins TRBV10-3 to TRBJ2-7, with a weak D call TRBD1 (6 bases). The CDR3 has 14 residues. CDR1 and CDR2 (germline): ENHRY, SYGVKD. Trimming took 9 bases from V and 3 from J, leaving 18 bases between them. The CDR3 reads CAIGVVGGNYEQYF. The CDR3 DNA reads as TGTGCCATTGGGGTGGTAGGGGGAAACTACGAGCAGTACTTC.

Only one count was recorded for this clone. The chain couples TRBV6-6 to TRBJ1-2, with 7 positions matching TRBD1. CDR3 size: 14 residues. Per the germline V gene, CDR1 is MNHNY and CDR2 is SVGAGI (reference sequence). J was trimmed by 0 bases and V by 6 bases; bases with no gene match: 4. CDR3 amino acids: CASRDTGANYGYTF. The CDR3 DNA is TGTGCCAGCAGAGACACAGGGGCTAACTATGGCTACACCTTC.

Written as DNA, the CDR3 is TGTGCCATCAGTGGGACAGGGAGTGAAAGTCAGCCCCAGCATTTT. As protein: CAISGTGSESQPQHF. The chain carries TRBV10-3 and TRBJ1-5; 8 nucleotides match TRBD1. This CDR3 is built from 15 residues. Germline V CDR1 and CDR2: ENHRY, SYGVKD. Trimming cost V 4 bases and J 6 bases; bases outside gene matches: 8.

This clone was detected a few times. V gene TRBV3-1 (or the pseudogene TRBV3-2) combines with J gene TRBJ2-2, with D perhaps matching TRBD2 (6 bases). The CDR3 length is 14 residues. V lost 2 bases and J lost 4, with 8 bases in between. Germline V gives CDR1 LGHDT, CDR2 YNNKEL (reference sequence). The CDR3 protein is CASSQNGGTGELFF. DNA for the CDR3: TGTGCCAGCAGCCAAAACGGGGGCACCGGGGAGCTGTTTTTT.

The genes are TRBV5-1 and TRBJ1-5; TRBD1 might be the D (5 bases). V gave up 0 bases and J gave up 5 bases, with 9 bases separating them. The V gene's germline CDR1 is SGHRS and CDR2 YFSETQ. The CDR3 covers 14 residues. This chain's CDR3 is CASSLESGDQPQHF. CDR3 in DNA: TGCGCCAGCAGCTTGGAGTCGGGGGATCAGCCCCAGCATTTT.

V gene TRBV7-8 combines with J gene TRBJ2-1; 7 bases match TRBD2. Germline CDR1 and CDR2: SGHVS and FQNEAQ. V was pared by 5 bases and J by 0 bases, with 7 bases of the junction left unmatched. The CDR3 length is 16 residues. The CDR3: CASSSYLADSYNEQFF. The DNA of the CDR3 is TGTGCCAGCAGCAGCTACCTAGCGGACTCCTACAATGAGCAGTTCTTC. Full variable domain (outside the CDR3, taken from reference TRBV7-8 and TRBJ2-1): GAGVSQSPRYKVAKRGQDVALRCDPISGHVSLFWYQQALGQGPEFLTYFQNEAQLDKSGLPSDRFFAERPEGSVSTLKIQRTQQEDSAVYLCASSSYLADSYNEQFFGPGTRLTVL.

The chain couples TRBV5-1 to TRBJ1-2; D possibly corresponds to TRBD1 (5 bases). The ends were cut back, 4 bases at V and 8 bases at J, with 24 bases in the middle. The CDR3 contains 16 residues. Germline V gene sequence: CDR1 SGHRS, CDR2 YFSETQ. The CDR3 sequence is CASSLGPGGARFGYTF. The CDR3 nucleotides are TGCGCCAGCAGCCTAGGGCCAGGTGGGGCGCGGTTCGGCTACACCTTC.

The rearrangement uses TRBV10-3 and TRBJ1-3; unclear D gene. The V gene lost 3 bases and the J gene lost 4 bases, with 4 bases spanning the gap. CDR1 is ENHRY and CDR2 is SYGVKD in the germline V gene. The CDR3 spans 12 residues. The CDR3, as DNA: TGTGCCATCAGTGATCTCGGAAACACCATATATTTT. Its translation: CAISDLGNTIYF.

This chain uses TRBV6-5 with TRBJ2-7, with TRBD1 matching 7 bases. Germline assignment: CDR1 MNHEY and CDR2 SVGAGI. The CDR3 runs 13 residues. The J segment lost 4 bases and the V segment lost 2 bases, leaving 2 bases of the junction unmatched. The CDR3 is CASSYGTDYEQYF. As DNA, the CDR3 is TGTGCCAGCAGTTACGGGACAGATTACGAGCAGTACTTC.

This rearrangement joins TRBV19 to TRBJ1-1; D call uncertain. Germline V gene lookup returns CDR1 LNHDA and CDR2 SQIVND (reference sequence). Between the trimmed V and J ends, which lost 5 bases and 5 bases, there was a span of 12 bases. The CDR3 runs to 13 residues. In nucleotides, the CDR3 is TGTGCCAGTAGTGCCGTAACTAGGACTGAAGCTTTCTTT. Its translation is CASSAVTRTEAFF.

This clone showed up just once. This chain connects TRBV6-1 to TRBJ2-2; 9 bases match TRBD1. V was pared by 3 bases and J by 6 bases, with 5 bases of the junction left unmatched. The CDR3 runs 15 residues. The V gene's germline CDR1 is MNHNS and CDR2 SASEGT. CDR3 protein: CASSEGQGVSGELFF. The CDR3 DNA sequence: TGTGCCAGCAGTGAGGGACAGGGTGTCTCCGGGGAGCTGTTTTTT.

The chain is built from TRBV6-1 and TRBJ2-1; tentatively, D is TRBD1 (5 bases). Germline V gene data show CDR1 as MNHNS and CDR2 as SASEGT. V lost 9 bases, J lost 1 base, and 7 bases lay in between. The CDR3 has 12 residues. Here the CDR3 DNA reads TGTGCCAGTCGACAGTCCTACAATGAGCAGTTCTTC. It codes for CASRQSYNEQFF.

The chain joins TRBV19 to TRBJ2-3, with a tentative D call TRBD2 (5 bases). There are 14 residues in the CDR3. V was clipped by 7 bases and J by 4 bases, with 15 bases between them. Germline-derived CDR1 and CDR2 are LNHDA and SQIVND (reference sequence). The chain's CDR3 is CASTEGGPADTQYF. Here the CDR3 DNA reads TGTGCCAGTACTGAGGGCGGTCCTGCAGATACGCAGTATTTT.

This chain uses TRBV19 with TRBJ2-2; 7 nucleotides align to TRBD1. This CDR3 contains 15 residues. Germline-derived CDR1 and CDR2 are LNHDA and SQIVND (reference sequence). With V trimmed by 4 bases and J by 3 bases, 5 bases remained unmatched. CDR3 amino acids: CASSRTGADTGELFF. CDR3 in DNA: TGTGCCAGTAGTAGGACAGGTGCGGACACCGGGGAGCTGTTTTTT.

This chain uses TRBV9 with TRBJ2-5; maybe TRBD1 (6 bases). V was pared by 0 bases and J by 5 bases, with 17 bases between. The CDR3 runs to 16 residues. Germline V CDR1 and CDR2: SGDLS, YYNGEE. CDR3 bases: TGTGCCAGCAGCGTAGGCCCCTCTGGGGGCGGGGAGACCCAGTACTTC. Amino acid sequence: CASSVGPSGGGETQYF.

V gene TRBV19 combines with J gene TRBJ1-2; a possible D gene is TRBD1 (5 bases). Germline V gene lookup returns CDR1 LNHDA and CDR2 SQIVND (reference sequence). The CDR3 contains 14 residues. V lost 5 bases, J lost 2 bases, and 12 bases lay in between. CDR3 DNA: TGTGCCAGTAGTCAGGGCTTGGTCAACTATGGCTACACCTTC. This codes for CASSQGLVNYGYTF.

This clone was picked up one time. The rearrangement joins TRBV7-2 to TRBJ2-7; D gene unclear. The V gene's germline CDR1 is SGHTA and CDR2 FQGNSA. V lost 4 bases and J lost 5, with 6 bases in between. The CDR3 runs to 11 residues. This CDR3 is CASSSRHEQYF. CDR3 DNA sequence: TGTGCCAGCAGCTCCAGGCACGAGCAGTACTTC.

The genes are TRBV4-3 and TRBJ1-5, with D perhaps matching TRBD1 (5 bases). V lost 0 bases to trimming and J lost 3 bases, with 15 bases between them. Germline V gene sequence: CDR1 LGHNA, CDR2 YSLEER. This CDR3 has 17 residues. DNA of the CDR3: TGCGCCAGCAGCCAAGATGTCACAGGAGATCTCAATCAGCCCCAGCATTTT. This codes for CASSQDVTGDLNQPQHF.

The chain links TRBV5-6 to TRBJ2-3, with TRBD1 matching over 7 bases. With V trimmed by 2 bases and J by 3 bases, 6 bases remained unmatched. The CDR3 length is 15 residues. Per the germline V gene, CDR1 is SGHDT and CDR2 is YYEEEE. For the CDR3, the DNA is TGTGCCAGCAGCTTCCCGGACAGGTTTACAGATACGCAGTATTTT. Amino acids: CASSFPDRFTDTQYF.

The sample holds one count of this clone. The V and J genes are TRBV5-1 and TRBJ2-3; D possibly corresponds to TRBD1 (5 bases). V shed 4 bases and J shed 1 base, with 10 bases lying between them. Germline CDR1 and CDR2: SGHRS and YFSETQ. The CDR3 contains 14 residues. The CDR3 here is CASSQGLGTDTQYF. The DNA for the CDR3 is TGCGCCAGCAGCCAGGGTCTCGGCACAGATACGCAGTATTTT.

This clone has just one count. J is TRBJ1-2 and V is TRBV9, with 9 bases fitting TRBD1. Trimming removed 5 bases from V and 4 bases from J; junction bases left unmatched: 9. Per the germline V gene, CDR1 is SGDLS and CDR2 is YYNGEE. The CDR3 has 15 residues. The CDR3 DNA sequence: TGTGCCAGCAGTACCGGGACAGGGCCCGGCTATGGCTACACCTTC. Protein sequence: CASSTGTGPGYGYTF.

The genes are TRBV19 and TRBJ2-7; TRBD1 matches 9 bases. The CDR3 totals 15 residues. CDR1 and CDR2 (germline): LNHDA, SQIVND (reference sequence). Trimming removed 5 bases from V and 0 bases from J; junction bases left unmatched: 5. The CDR3 here is CASSSGTGYSYEQYF. The CDR3 DNA follows: TGTGCCAGTAGTTCCGGGACAGGGTACTCCTACGAGCAGTACTTC.

In nucleotides, the CDR3 is TGTGCCAGCAGTGACGGAGCGGGGGGGAACAATGAGCAGTTCTTC. It yields the protein CASSDGAGGNNEQFF. V gene TRBV2 combines with J gene TRBJ2-1; 10 bases are a match to TRBD2. This CDR3 contains 15 residues. After removal of 3 bases from V and 5 bases from J, the junction contained 4 bases not matched to a gene. The V gene's germline CDR1 is SNHLY and CDR2 FYNNEI. The full variable domain, rest sourced from reference TRBV2 and TRBJ2-1, is EPEVTQTPSHQVTQMGQEVILRCVPISNHLYFYWYRQILGQKVEFLVSFYNNEISEKSEIFDDQFSVERPDGSNFTLKIRSTKLEDSAMYFCASSDGAGGNNEQFFGPGTRLTVL.

The chain combines TRBV12-5 with TRBJ2-7; D is ambiguous. The CDR3 consists of 11 residues. The V gene lost 1 base and the J gene lost 5 bases, with 3 bases spanning the gap. The germline V gene encodes CDR1 LGHNT and CDR2 FRNRAP. The CDR3 here is CASGLANEQYF. DNA of the CDR3: TGTGCTAGTGGTTTGGCTAACGAGCAGTACTTC.

The genes are TRBV4-3 and TRBJ2-3; possibly TRBD2 for D (5 bases). The germline V gene has CDR1 LGHNA and CDR2 YSLEER. Trimming took 0 bases from V and 4 from J, leaving 8 bases between them. CDR3 length: 14 residues. Here the CDR3 DNA reads TGCGCCAGCAGCCAAGATCCGGGGTCAGATACGCAGTATTTT. Translating gives CASSQDPGSDTQYF.

This clone was recorded once. The chain has TRBV7-9 and TRBJ2-2, with 9 nucleotides matching TRBD1. The CDR3 extends over 16 amino acids. From germline, CDR1 is SEHNR and CDR2 FQNEAQ (reference sequence). V lost 2 bases to trimming and J lost 3 bases; unmatched junction nucleotides: 4. This chain's CDR3 is CASSLFGQGYTGELFF. CDR3 DNA sequence: TGTGCCAGCAGCTTATTTGGACAGGGGTACACCGGGGAGCTGTTTTTT.

The V and J genes are TRBV7-6 and TRBJ2-2; TRBD2 aligns across 10 bases. This CDR3 has 17 amino acids. Germline CDR1 and CDR2: SGHVS and FNYEAQ. The ends lost 5 bases at V and 4 bases at J; junction bases unmatched: 10. The chain's CDR3 is CASSPESGGASTGELFF. The DNA of the CDR3 is TGTGCCAGCAGCCCCGAAAGCGGGGGGGCCAGCACCGGGGAGCTGTTTTTT.

As for this clone: This sample also contains other DNA sequences that code for the same CDR3. The chain employs TRBV19 and TRBJ1-5, with D possibly TRBD1 on 6 matching bases. V was shortened by 6 bases and J by 5 bases, with 11 bases between the two germline ends. Germline CDR1 and CDR2: LNHDA and SQIVND (reference sequence). The CDR3 consists of 13 residues. CDR3 coding DNA: TGTGCCAGTAGACTACAGGGAGATCAGCCCCAGCATTTT. Its protein product is CASRLQGDQPQHF. Supplemented by reference TRBV19 and TRBJ1-5, the full variable domain reads DGGITQSPKYLFRKEGQNVTLSCEQNLNHDAMYWYRQDPGQGLRLIYYSQIVNDFQKGDIAEGYSVSREKKESFPLTVTSAQKNPTAFYLCASRLQGDQPQHFGDGTRLSIL.

The rearrangement joins TRBV12-3 or TRBV12-4 to TRBJ2-1; D is possibly TRBD1 (5 bases). The CDR3 totals 13 residues. The ends were cut back, 1 base at V and 5 bases at J, with 6 bases in the middle. CDR3 sequence reads: CASSLGGHNEQFF. CDR3 sequence (DNA): TGTGCCAGCAGTTTAGGGGGCCACAATGAGCAGTTCTTC.

The chain links TRBV29-1 to TRBJ2-5; 9 bases are a match to TRBD2. The trim removed 6 bases at V and 5 bases at J, leaving 10 bases unmatched. Germline V gene lookup returns CDR1 SQVTM and CDR2 ANQGSEA. CDR3 length: 14 amino acids. As DNA, the CDR3 is TGCAGCGTGGAGATTAGCGGGGGTAGGGAGACCCAGTACTTC. Translating it yields CSVEISGGRETQYF.